This T cell receptor (beta chain) was captured by sequencing in a study of glioma-infiltrating T cells. With respect to this clonotype: Its antigen is still unknown.

Study outcomes and limitations: Only very few CDR3 sequences appeared in both tissue and blood. Gliomas, especially low-grade, showed above-expected tissue-blood divergence; non-neoplastic patients showed below.

The iRepertoire nested amplicon-rescue multiplex PCR amplified TCR alpha and beta CDR3s from RNA. Tissue mRNA or PBMC total RNA, about 85-400 ng, went into one-step reverse transcription and amplification. TCRdb used MiXCR to reprocess the multiplex PCR reads, holding one entry per CDR3 protein. The repertoire holds under 150,000 distinct CDR3 sequences, with around a quarter as singletons. The germline V and J ends were trimmed by 4 bases and 2 bases, with 12 bases remaining between them. This CDR3 has 15 residues. Germline V gene data show CDR1 as SGHVS and CDR2 as FNYEAQ. The rearrangement links TRBV7-6 to TRBJ1-5, with D hard to call. This receptor was obtained from a human donor with low-grade glioma or glioblastoma, undergoing nonglioma brain surgery, or in good health (not recorded which). Sequenced input: glioma tissue, nonneoplastic brain tissue, or PBMCs (not recorded which). This CDR3 reads CASSSRAGGNQPQHF. The CDR3 bases are TGTGCCAGCAGCTCCCGTGCCGGAGGCAATCAGCCCCAGCATTTT.